The 10 T cell receptor beta chains presented below share a single source sample, sequenced in a study of T cells after yellow fever vaccination. From the 5' RACE reads, TCRdb called clonotypes with MiXCR, one entry per CDR3 protein. The sample records under 300,000 distinct CDR3 sequences, 6.9% being singletons. Sequencing was performed on CD4+ T cells sorted from PBMCs, taken 15 days after the yellow fever booster vaccination. These receptors all come from a man in his thirties or forties who received the YFV17D yellow fever vaccine.

This clonotype came up a few times. CDR3 nucleotide sequence: TGTGCCAGCAGCCACCTCCTCGGGACCGGGGAGCTGTTTTTT. Its translation is CASSHLLGTGELFF. The V gene is TRBV14, the J gene TRBJ2-2; D is ambiguous. The CDR3 covers 14 residues. Per germline, CDR1 SGHDN and CDR2 FVKESK. The germline V and J ends were trimmed by 3 bases and 5 bases, with 10 bases remaining between them. The full variable domain, its missing parts supplied by reference TRBV14 and TRBJ2-2, is EAGVTQFPSHSVIEKGQTVTLRCDPISGHDNLYWYRRVMGKEIKFLLHFVKESKQDESGMPNNRFLAERTGGTYSTLKVQPAELEDSGVYFCASSHLLGTGELFFGEGSRLTVL.

This clonotype was counted at least ten times. The CDR3 DNA follows: TGTGCCATCAGTCCGGGTAGGGCTAGCGGGATGGTCGAGCAGTACTTC. Its protein product is CAISPGRASGMVEQYF. V usage is TRBV10-3 and J usage is TRBJ2-7; 9 bases fit TRBD2. Losses at the gene ends were 5 bases for V and 6 bases for J; bases not matched to a gene: 14. Per germline, CDR1 ENHRY and CDR2 SYGVKD. The CDR3 runs 16 residues.

This sequence joins TRBV2 and TRBJ2-1; tentatively, D is TRBD2 (6 bases). The V gene lost 6 bases and the J gene lost 10 bases, with 16 bases spanning the gap. Germline values: CDR1 SNHLY, CDR2 FYNNEI. This CDR3 has 13 amino acids. The CDR3 sequence: CASSWGPGGEQFF. The CDR3 DNA is TGTGCCAGCAGCTGGGGCCCCGGAGGGGAGCAGTTCTTC.

This clonotype appeared many times. The V call is TRBV20-1, the J call TRBJ2-1; TRBD2 matches at 8 bases. Germline CDR1 is DFQATT and CDR2 is SNEGSKA (reference sequence). The CDR3 sequence is 12 residues long. V lost 7 bases to trimming and J lost 15 bases; unmatched junction nucleotides: 14. The CDR3 loop reads CSVGGRPRSAFF. CDR3 nucleotides: TGCAGTGTAGGCGGGAGGCCCCGGAGCGCGTTCTTC.

The V call is TRBV9, the J call TRBJ1-2; D is uncertain. This CDR3 has 12 amino acids. Germline V gives CDR1 SGDLS, CDR2 YYNGEE. Deletions cut 5 bases from V and 13 bases from J, with 18 bases between. As DNA, the CDR3 is TGTGCCAGCAGGCAGGAGATGAGGGAATTCACCTTC. Translation gives CASRQEMREFTF.

V gene TRBV4-3 combines with J gene TRBJ2-4; D is ambiguous. V lost 3 bases and J 6 bases, leaving 6 bases between the germline ends. This CDR3 is 12 amino acids long. Germline lookup yields CDR1 LGHNA and CDR2 YSLEER. CDR3 sequence reads: CASSQVGNIQYF. The CDR3 DNA follows: TGCGCCAGCAGCCAGGTCGGAAACATTCAGTACTTC.

This clonotype has a handful of counts. In DNA, the CDR3 is TGTGCCAGCAGCCTCACCCCACTAACCCTGTACAATGAGCAGTTCTTC. It is translated as CASSLTPLTLYNEQFF. The chain has TRBV14 and TRBJ2-1, with D unclear. The germline CDR1 and CDR2 sequences are SGHDN and FVKESK. CDR3 length: 16 residues. With 4 bases removed from V and 4 bases from J, the gap between germline ends came to 17 bases.

This clonotype was observed many times. The chain joins TRBV29-1 to TRBJ1-1; no reliable D call. V was pared by 4 bases and J by 2 bases, with 8 bases between. Germline CDR1 SQVTM, CDR2 ANQGSEA. The CDR3 consists of 12 residues. The CDR3 nucleotides read TGCAGCGTTGGGGGTCCCAACACTGAAGCTTTCTTT. It is translated as CSVGGPNTEAFF.

A few counts support this clonotype. The genes are TRBV10-3 and TRBJ1-6; the match to TRBD1 covers 7 bases. The J segment lost 8 bases and the V segment lost 7 bases, leaving 2 bases of the junction unmatched. The V gene's germline CDR1 is ENHRY and CDR2 SYGVKD. The CDR3 is 12 amino acids. The CDR3 coding sequence is TGTGCCATCAAAACAGGGGATTCACCCCTCCACTTT. It translates to CAIKTGDSPLHF.

This clonotype occurred many times. The CDR3 nucleotides read TGCAGCGTTGATGTAGCGGGAGGGAGTGAGACCCAGTACTTC. This translates into CSVDVAGGSETQYF. This chain joins TRBV29-1 and TRBJ2-5; 11 bases align to TRBD2. This CDR3 has 14 amino acids. With 3 bases clipped from V and 5 bases from J, the junction kept 5 bases outside the gene matches. Germline V gene lookup returns CDR1 SQVTM and CDR2 ANQGSEA.